One and the same sample provided the 3 T cell receptor beta chains below, sequenced in a study of T cell responses to AZD1222 COVID-19 vaccine. Repertoires were generated with immunoSEQ multiplex PCR, while TCRdb's copy carries only in-frame clones and drops some. The table shows tens of thousands of clones, with almost 80% occurring only once. The sequences come from peripheral blood, collected on day 0 of AZD1222 vaccination. The receptors come from an adult in good health.

The rearrangement uses TRBV7-8 and TRBJ1-2; 8 nucleotides agree with TRBD1. This CDR3 comprises 16 residues. Germline V CDR1 and CDR2: SGHVS, FQNEAQ. With 1 base clipped from V and 8 bases from J, the junction kept 12 bases outside the gene matches. The CDR3 sequence is CASSLVRTGRNRGYTF. The CDR3 bases are TGTGCCAGCAGCTTAGTTCGGACAGGGAGAAATCGAGGCTACACCTTC.

The J gene is TRBJ1-5, the V gene TRBV2, with D unresolved. CDR3 length: 13 residues. CDR1 and CDR2 (germline): SNHLY, FYNNEI. Between the trimmed V and J ends, which lost 4 bases and 5 bases, there was a span of 9 bases. CDR3 loop: CASSVMRDQPQHF. The CDR3 DNA reads as TGTGCCAGCAGTGTTATGCGGGATCAGCCCCAGCATTTT.

The chain uses TRBV6-5 and TRBJ1-1; D might be TRBD1 (5 bases). CDR3 length: 14 residues. With 6 bases removed from V and 1 base from J, the gap between germline ends came to 12 bases. Germline V lookup: CDR1 MNHEY, CDR2 SVGAGI. The CDR3 region is CASRSRQKNTEAFF. In DNA, the CDR3 is TGTGCCAGCAGGTCCCGACAGAAGAACACTGAAGCTTTCTTT.